A single sample is the source of the 23 T cell receptor beta chains below, sequenced in a study of CD8 T cells in ankylosing spondylitis. TCRdb called the 5' RACE reads again in MiXCR, with one record for every CDR3 protein. The repertoire holds about 110,000 distinct CDR3 sequences, with about 24% as singletons. The sequencing input was synovial fluid, either unsorted or a sorted T cell fraction (not recorded which). All receptors come from a male donor with ankylosing spondylitis.

The V call is TRBV15, the J call TRBJ1-2; 7 nucleotides line up with TRBD1. The CDR3 covers 17 residues. Germline assignment: CDR1 LNHNV and CDR2 YYDKDF (reference sequence). J gave up 6 bases and V 5 bases, and 18 bases lay outside the gene matches. Written as DNA, the CDR3 is TGTGCCACCAGCGAAACCCTCAGGAGGGGGCAGTTTGATGGCTACACCTTC. Protein: CATSETLRRGQFDGYTF.

This chain uses TRBV7-8 with TRBJ2-7; TRBD1 might be the D (6 bases). CDR1 is SGHVS, CDR2 FQNEAQ, per germline. The CDR3 runs 12 residues. Trimming pared 8 bases from V and 3 bases from J, leaving 11 bases between. CDR3 nucleotides: TGTGCCAGCCAGGACAGCTACTACGAGCAGTACTTC. Translated: CASQDSYYEQYF.

This clonotype was seen repeatedly, ten times or more. The chain joins TRBV5-1 to TRBJ1-4, with D unresolved. Germline V CDR1 and CDR2: SGHRS, YFSETQ. V lost 2 bases, J lost 7 bases, and 15 bases lay in between. The CDR3 contains 15 residues. The CDR3, as DNA: TGCGCCAGCAGCTTCAAAAGGGAAGTGGGTGAAAAACTGTTTTTT. This translates into CASSFKREVGEKLFF. The entire variable domain, with the rest obtained from reference TRBV5-1 and TRBJ1-4, is as follows: KAGVTQTPRYLIKTRGQQVTLSCSPISGHRSVSWYQQTPGQGLQFLFEYFSETQRNKGNFPGRFSGRQFSNSRSEMNVSTLELGDSALYLCASSFKREVGEKLFFGSGTQLSVL.

This clonotype showed up many times. The gene calls are TRBV7-2 and TRBJ2-7; maybe TRBD2 (6 bases). V was shortened by 0 bases and J by 3 bases, with 18 bases between the two germline ends. This CDR3 has 17 amino acids. Germline CDR1 reads SGHTA; CDR2 reads FQGNSA. This chain's CDR3 is CASSLAGGVASYYEQYV. CDR3 nucleotides: TGTGCCAGCAGCTTAGCCGGAGGGGTAGCGTCATACTACGAGCAGTACGTC.

The CDR3 sequence is CASSRERNSATGELFF. DNA for the CDR3: TGTGCCAGCAGCCGGGAAAGAAATAGCGCCACCGGGGAGCTGTTTTTT. This chain links TRBV5-5 with TRBJ2-2; D possibly corresponds to TRBD2 (5 bases). Trimming took off 4 bases at V and 4 bases at J, with 17 bases between the two ends. Germline CDR1 and CDR2: SGHKS and YYEKEE (reference sequence). The CDR3 covers 16 residues.

This chain connects TRBV20-1 to TRBJ2-5, with 7 bases identical to TRBD2. V gave up 7 bases and J gave up 2 bases; unmatched junction bases: 19. CDR1 and CDR2 from the germline V gene are DFQATT and SNEGSKA (reference sequence). CDR3 length: 17 amino acids. The CDR3 sequence: CSVRGPWRETQQETQYF. DNA of the CDR3: TGCAGTGTTAGGGGTCCATGGCGGGAGACTCAACAAGAGACCCAGTACTTC.

This clonotype was picked up a small number of times. This rearrangement joins TRBV6-4 to TRBJ1-5, with 8 positions matching TRBD1. The trim removed 1 base at V and 6 bases at J, leaving 8 bases unmatched. Per the germline V gene, CDR1 is MRHNA and CDR2 is SNTAGT. CDR3 size: 16 residues. The DNA of the CDR3 is TGTGCCAGCAGTGACTTCGGACAGGGCTTGACTCAGCCCCAGCATTTT. As protein: CASSDFGQGLTQPQHF.

The CDR3 region is CASSLVSTSGVATDTQYF. The CDR3, as DNA: TGTGCCAGCAGCTTAGTCTCGACTAGCGGGGTTGCAACAGATACGCAGTATTTT. The gene calls are TRBV11-2 and TRBJ2-3; 11 nucleotides line up with TRBD2. The CDR3 runs to 18 residues. J lost 3 bases, V lost 1 base, and 9 bases had no gene match. Germline loops: CDR1 SGHAT, CDR2 FQNNGV.

The chain carries TRBV12-3 or TRBV12-4 and TRBJ2-1; 8 bases match TRBD1. This CDR3 has 14 residues. Losses at the gene ends were 6 bases for V and 10 bases for J; bases not matched to a gene: 11. The CDR3: CASRPGQGVGEQFF. CDR3 sequence (DNA): TGTGCCAGCAGACCAGGACAGGGTGTCGGGGAGCAGTTCTTC.

This clonotype has more than one count but fewer than ten. The V gene is TRBV27, the J gene TRBJ1-5, with 7 bases that match TRBD1. The CDR3 contains 17 residues. Germline V gene data show CDR1 as MNHEY and CDR2 as SMNVEV (reference sequence). J lost 0 bases, V lost 1 base, and 6 bases had no gene match. CDR3 bases: TGTGCCAGCAGTTTATGGGGGGGACAGTTTAGCAATCAGCCCCAGCATTTT. Its protein is CASSLWGGQFSNQPQHF.

There are a few counts of this clonotype. The gene calls are TRBV20-1 and TRBJ2-1; 14 bases are shared with TRBD2. The ends lost 6 bases at V and 10 bases at J; junction bases unmatched: 8. Germline V gene lookup returns CDR1 DFQATT and CDR2 SNEGSKA (reference sequence). The CDR3 is made up of 14 amino acids. The CDR3: CSAPRGLAGEEQFF. CDR3 nucleotide sequence: TGCAGTGCCCCTAGGGGACTAGCGGGAGAAGAGCAGTTCTTC.

This sequence joins TRBV20-1 and TRBJ1-5; 8 bases agree with TRBD1. V was pared by 3 bases and J by 5 bases, with 0 bases of the junction left unmatched. The germline V gene encodes CDR1 DFQATT and CDR2 SNEGSKA (reference sequence). CDR3 length equals 12 residues. The CDR3 sequence: CSARTGDQPQHF. In nucleotides, the CDR3 is TGCAGTGCTAGGACAGGGGATCAGCCCCAGCATTTT.

The chain has TRBV7-9 and TRBJ1-5; no definite D call. Germline V CDR1 and CDR2: SEHNR, FQNEAQ (reference sequence). The CDR3 length is 12 residues. Trimming shortened V by 2 bases and J by 6 bases, and 5 bases separated the two germline ends. This chain's CDR3 is CASSLLAQPQHF. The CDR3 bases are TGTGCCAGCAGCTTATTGGCTCAGCCCCAGCATTTT. The entire variable domain, with the rest obtained from reference TRBV7-9 and TRBJ1-5, is as follows: DTGVSQNPRHKITKRGQNVTFRCDPISEHNRLYWYRQTLGQGPEFLTYFQNEAQLEKSRLLSDRFSAERPKGSFSTLEIQRTEQGDSAMYLCASSLLAQPQHFGDGTRLSIL.

This clonotype was picked up one time. This may be a read error: a much more frequent sequence differs by one nucleotide. Written as DNA, the CDR3 is TGTGCCATCAGGGGGATTAGCGGGACATCACAAGAGACCCAGTACTTC. Its protein product is CAIRGISGTSQETQYF. The chain employs TRBV10-3 and TRBJ2-5; 8 positions match TRBD2. Germline CDR1 is ENHRY and CDR2 is SYGVKD. This CDR3 is 16 amino acids long. Losses at the gene ends were 6 bases for V and 2 bases for J; bases not matched to a gene: 11.

This clonotype was counted a few times. The chain links TRBV24-1 to TRBJ1-3, with TRBD1 matching 7 bases. Germline CDR1 KGHDR, CDR2 SFDVKD. Trimming removed 5 bases from V and 4 bases from J; junction bases left unmatched: 4. CDR3 size: 14 residues. The CDR3 DNA sequence: TGTGCCACCAGTGGAAGGGGGCAGGGAAACACCATATATTTT. Translation: CATSGRGQGNTIYF.

This chain links TRBV2 with TRBJ2-3; the match to TRBD2 covers 10 bases. In germline, CDR1 is SNHLY, CDR2 FYNNEI. J lost 5 bases, V lost 6 bases, and 2 bases had no gene match. This CDR3 is 13 amino acids long. The CDR3 DNA reads TGTGCCAGCAGGTTAGCGGGAGGAGATACGCAGTATTTT. Its protein is CASRLAGGDTQYF.

The chain combines TRBV4-1 with TRBJ2-7, with D tentatively TRBD2 (5 bases). The V and J ends lost 4 bases and 3 bases respectively, with 10 bases between them. The germline gives CDR1 MGHRA, CDR2 YSYEKL. This CDR3 is 13 amino acids long. CDR3 in DNA: TGCGCCAGCAGCCTAGCGCCCCTCTACGAGCAGTACTTC. It translates to CASSLAPLYEQYF.

This clonotype was counted a few times. The V and J genes are TRBV6-1 and TRBJ2-1; D remains ambiguous. V lost 7 bases, J lost 5 bases, and 12 bases lay in between. The CDR3 totals 13 residues. In germline, CDR1 is MNHNS, CDR2 SASEGT. In DNA form, the CDR3 reads TGTGCCAGCACCGGAGCAAAGGACAATGAGCAGTTCTTC. Residues: CASTGAKDNEQFF.

The chain combines TRBV12-3 or TRBV12-4 with TRBJ2-7, with 9 bases aligning to TRBD1. The CDR3 extends over 13 amino acids. V lost 4 bases and J lost 8; bases outside the gene matches: 6. CDR3 amino acids: CASSSGQGVQQYF. The CDR3 DNA sequence: TGTGCCAGCAGTTCGGGACAGGGAGTTCAGCAGTACTTC.

This clonotype has at least ten counts. The rearrangement uses TRBV5-1 and TRBJ2-1; 10 positions match TRBD2. With V trimmed by 1 base and J by 9 bases, 4 bases remained unmatched. Germline lookup yields CDR1 SGHRS and CDR2 YFSETQ. The CDR3 length is 14 residues. CDR3 protein: CASSLLAGVGEQFF. Written as DNA, the CDR3 is TGCGCCAGCAGCTTGCTAGCGGGAGTGGGTGAGCAGTTCTTC.

The V gene is TRBV5-6, the J gene TRBJ2-3, with D possibly TRBD2 on 5 matching bases. The CDR3 is 14 amino acids. Germline V CDR1 and CDR2: SGHDT, YYEEEE. The V end was cut by 4 bases, the J end by 0 bases, with 9 bases between. DNA of the CDR3: TGTGCCAGCAGCGAGGGTCCTAGCACAGATACGCAGTATTTT. Translated: CASSEGPSTDTQYF.

This clonotype was counted many times. The rearrangement links TRBV24-1 to TRBJ2-5, with D possibly matching TRBD2 (6 bases). Per germline, CDR1 KGHDR and CDR2 SFDVKD. Deletions cut 9 bases from V and 7 bases from J, with 11 bases between. The CDR3 is 11 amino acids. This CDR3 is CATERAGTQYF. CDR3 DNA sequence: TGTGCCACCGAGCGGGCAGGGACCCAGTACTTC.

This clonotype was counted only a few times. V is TRBV7-6 and J is TRBJ2-7, with 7 bases lining up with TRBD2. CDR3 size: 14 residues. CDR1 is SGHVS, CDR2 FNYEAQ, per germline. Trimming cost V 0 bases and J 5 bases; bases outside gene matches: 4. The CDR3 here is CASSLALSGDEQYF. The CDR3 coding sequence is TGTGCCAGCAGCTTAGCACTGAGCGGGGACGAGCAGTACTTC. The variable domain in full, completed from reference TRBV7-6 and TRBJ2-7, reads GAGVSQSPRYKVTKRGQDVALRCDPISGHVSLYWYRQALGQGPEFLTYFNYEAQQDKSGLPNDRFSAERPEGSISTLTIQRTEQRDSAMYRCASSLALSGDEQYFGPGTRLTVT.